This T cell receptor (beta chain) was retrieved from a study of T cells in Graves' hyperthyroidism and ophthalmopathy. This clonotype showed up many times. Antigen unknown. The TCR beta CDR3 regions underwent amplification using RNA transcripts as the source. Primed by the HTBI set, a first-round RT-PCR was run on the TCR CDR3. MiXCR was run by TCRdb on the multiplex PCR reads, yielding one entry per CDR3 protein. Of almost 350,000 distinct CDR3 sequences listed, 15% to 20% are singletons. Looked up from germline, CDR1 is DFQATT and CDR2 is SNEGSKA (reference sequence). Trimming removed 6 bases at V and 8 bases at J, with 22 bases between. The CDR3 has 14 amino acids. General study points: The blood repertoire included most of the expanded thyroid clonotypes above 0.001.

V usage is TRBV20-1 and J usage is TRBJ1-2; D perhaps matches TRBD1 (6 bases). The specimen was blood. The source of this sequence is a woman aged 40 to 50 with Graves' ophthalmopathy. CDR3 loop: CSAFVGGNFIGYTF. Here the CDR3 DNA reads TGCAGTGCCTTTGTAGGGGGAAACTTTATCGGCTACACCTTC.